This T cell receptor beta chain was sequenced for a study of human T cells and chemical hapten exposure (TCRdb year 2021). Some background on the complete study: Libraries were pooled for sequencing, and variation in per-sample TCR yields was attributed mainly to small differences in library volumes within the pool. This study followed changes in the peripheral blood TCR repertoire in vivo during primary and secondary sensitization of alopecia patients to the hapten diphenylcyclopropenone (DPC). For every blood RNA sample, sequencing covered both the TCR alpha and TCR beta chains. Results and caveats for the whole study, not just this receptor: Repeated subsampling changed both the strength of the expansion versus patch-test correlation and the threshold at which that correlation became significant. No change with DPC sensitization was found in the number of TCRs above 1 in 1000 frequency, and no evidence of global repertoire structure alterations was found.

In regard to this clonotype: It has no known antigen specificity. No clone much larger than this one lies a single base away; base qualities are absent.

The sample's time point, from its label and the paper: healthy volunteer bleed at 2 weeks. Unfractionated whole blood was collected in Tempus Blood RNA tubes, and total RNA was extracted from that blood. As TCR sequencing controls, a few healthy volunteers were used, with blood taken at day 0, 2 weeks and 6 weeks. The library was produced with RACE. The instrument given in TCRdb is NextSeq 500. During library preparation, unique molecular identifiers were attached to individual cDNA molecules so that TCRs could be counted quantitatively and reproducibly. As for how the authors treated the data: Samples had a median of about 90,000 TCRs, with a range from roughly 23,224 to 750,000. V, J and CDR3 annotation of the TCR reads was performed with the Decombinator software suite. For the PS versus PT1 abundance plots, all samples were subsampled to the same number of TCRs (28,000). Expanded TCRs were defined as absent before sensitization and observed at least eight times at the 2-week time point. The raw public reads went through TCRdb reprocessing: fastp at Q25, MiXCR clone calling, in-frame beta chains kept. Merged by CDR3 protein, the rows form single entries marked with the most common genes and DNA. These V and J calls originate from TCRdb's pipeline instead of the authors' own analysis. The sample profile shows roughly 100,000 distinct CDR3 sequences; approximately 8.2% of them were found once. Of the sample, 2.9% falls within the top ten clones.

From a lookup of the germline V gene, CDR1 and CDR2 are SGHTA and FQGNSA. For this chain, trimming is 5 bases at the V end and 4 bases at the J end, and the number of junction bases without a gene match is 6. The CDR3 runs 14 amino acids, cysteine and phenylalanine included. Only the CDR3 portion is preserved as DNA: 42 bases, with reading frame beginning at the first base. The rearrangement combines TRBV7-2 with TRBJ2-7; 9 nucleotides in the junction match TRBD2. The sample was whole blood. The sequence was collected from a female donor in good health. Some clones in this sample may be carry-over from other donors' samples. Read as DNA, the sequence is TGTGCCAGCAGCCCCGGGACTAGCCCTTACGAGCAGTACTTC. Translation gives CASSPGTSPYEQYF.